The rows below give T cell receptor beta chains drawn from one sample of a study of blood T cell repertoires in COVID-19. Libraries were prepared by immunoSEQ multiplex PCR; TCRdb keeps only in-frame clonotypes and omits some of them. This sample has a few hundred thousand clones, with around 86% found just once. The sequencing sample was made of peripheral blood. The receptors shown here come from a woman in her twenties or thirties with active or convalescent COVID-19. The CDR3 runs from the conserved cysteine through the conserved F or W. The D gene is left open where the match is weak. Size is stated for part of the rows, as once, few or many counts, or as a class when the clone is expanded.

-	TRBV10-3	TRBJ1-1	-	13	CAISQGMNTEAFF	TGTGCCATCAGTCAGGGTATGAACACTGAAGCTTTCTTT
-	TRBV6-5	TRBJ2-7	TRBD1	15	CASSRGAGGEYEQYF	TGTGCCAGCAGTCGCGGAGCAGGGGGCGAGTACGAGCAGTACTTC
-	TRBV29-1	TRBJ2-5	-	14	CSVRGSQPPETQYF	TGCAGCGTCCGGGGGAGCCAGCCCCCGGAGACCCAGTACTTC
once	TRBV6-6	TRBJ2-7	TRBD1	16	CASSYGTGGASYEQYF	TGTGCCAGCAGTTACGGGACAGGGGGTGCCTCCTACGAGCAGTACTTC
-	TRBV6-2/TRBV6-3	TRBJ1-4	TRBD1	14	CASSYIRGDEKLFF	TGTGCCAGCAGTTACATCAGGGGGGACGAAAAACTGTTTTTT
few	TRBV19	TRBJ1-2	-	16	CASSSPGTRFYYGYTF	TGTGCCAGTAGTAGCCCCGGGACACGATTTTACTATGGCTACACCTTC
-	TRBV7-9	TRBJ1-2	-	14	CASSPKGQGGGYTF	TGTGCCAGCAGCCCTAAGGGGCAGGGTGGTGGCTACACCTTC
-	TRBV7-2	TRBJ2-2	TRBD1	15	CASSLEGAGTGELFF	TGTGCCAGCAGCTTAGAGGGGGCGGGCACCGGGGAGCTGTTTTTT
once	TRBV7-2	TRBJ2-7	TRBD1	14	CASSARQGPWEQYF	TGTGCCAGCAGCGCACGACAGGGGCCGTGGGAGCAGTACTTC
-	TRBV9	TRBJ2-1	TRBD2	15	CASSVGSGTYNEQFF	TGTGCCAGCAGCGTAGGTAGCGGGACCTACAATGAGCAGTTCTTC
once	TRBV9	TRBJ2-1	-	12	CASSVEGYEQFF	TGTGCCAGCAGCGTAGAGGGGTATGAGCAGTTCTTC
-	TRBV7-9	TRBJ2-5	TRBD1	15	CASSPTRGHRETQYF	TGTGCCAGCAGCCCCACCAGGGGGCACAGAGAGACCCAGTACTTC
-	TRBV5-1	TRBJ1-1	-	15	CASSLNGVGDTEAFF	TGCGCCAGCAGCTTGAATGGGGTCGGGGACACTGAAGCTTTCTTT
-	TRBV19	TRBJ2-3	-	14	CASSLGLSTDTQYF	TGTGCCAGTAGTCTTGGACTTAGCACAGATACGCAGTATTTT
once	TRBV5-1	TRBJ1-2	-	15	CASSLDGQSSYGYTF	TGCGCCAGCAGCTTGGATGGGCAGAGCAGCTATGGCTACACCTTC
-	TRBV7-8	TRBJ1-5	TRBD1	14	CASSPGTGDQPQHF	TGTGCCAGCAGCCCCGGGACAGGGGATCAGCCCCAGCATTTT
once	TRBV18	TRBJ2-2	TRBD1	14	CASSSGQTTGELFF	TGTGCCAGCTCTTCGGGACAGACCACCGGGGAGCTGTTTTTT
-	TRBV3-1/TRBV3-2	TRBJ2-1	TRBD2	17	CASSQVLAGGLANEQFF	TGTGCCAGCAGCCAAGTGTTGGCGGGGGGGCTAGCGAATGAGCAGTTCTTC
-	TRBV2	TRBJ1-2	-	12	CASSAWAGGYTF	TGTGCCAGCAGTGCATGGGCGGGGGGCTACACCTTC
-	TRBV6-4	TRBJ1-1	-	14	CASSAIGGDTEAFF	TGTGCCAGCAGCGCTATAGGAGGGGACACTGAAGCTTTCTTT
-	TRBV12-3/TRBV12-4	TRBJ2-7	-	13	CASSFGTIYEQYF	TGTGCCAGCAGTTTCGGGACAATCTACGAGCAGTACTTC
-	TRBV7-2	TRBJ2-3	-	15	CASSLQAGPTDTQYF	TGTGCCAGCAGCTTACAGGCGGGGCCCACAGATACGCAGTATTTT
-	TRBV9	TRBJ2-3	TRBD2	18	CASSVASGGGSSTDTQYF	TGTGCCAGCAGCGTAGCTAGCGGGGGGGGATCTAGCACAGATACGCAGTATTTT
-	TRBV4-3	TRBJ2-1	TRBD2	15	CASSLISGGANEQFF	TGCGCCAGCAGCCTCATTTCGGGGGGGGCGAATGAGCAGTTCTTC
once	TRBV9	TRBJ1-6	TRBD1	16	CASSHGTAIYNSPLHF	TGTGCCAGCAGCCACGGGACAGCGATCTATAATTCACCCCTCCACTTT
-	TRBV7-6	TRBJ1-2	TRBD1	16	CASSLDEDRGRGGYTF	TGTGCCAGCAGTCTTGACGAGGACAGGGGGCGAGGCGGCTACACCTTC
once	TRBV9	TRBJ2-5	TRBD1	15	CASTRLPGGRETQYF	TGTGCCAGCACCCGCCTACCAGGGGGCAGGGAGACCCAGTACTTC
-	TRBV29-1	TRBJ1-2	-	15	CSVEDRQNPNYGYTF	TGCAGCGTTGAAGACCGACAGAACCCTAACTATGGCTACACCTTC
-	TRBV7-9	TRBJ1-1	TRBD1	14	CASSRGQGDTEAFF	TGTGCCAGCAGCAGAGGACAGGGAGACACTGAAGCTTTCTTT
-	TRBV4-2	TRBJ1-2	-	16	CASSQELGFPNYGYTF	TGTGCCAGCAGCCAAGAGTTGGGCTTTCCTAACTATGGCTACACCTTC
few	TRBV4-2	TRBJ1-1	-	15	CASSQAPIRLAEAFF	TGTGCCAGCAGCCAAGCTCCCATTCGACTGGCTGAAGCTTTCTTT
-	TRBV18	TRBJ2-1	-	14	CASSSYQGSNEQFF	TGTGCCAGCTCATCCTACCAGGGCTCCAATGAGCAGTTCTTC
-	TRBV5-1	TRBJ2-7	-	16	CASSLGPGSTAYEQYF	TGCGCCAGCAGCTTGGGCCCAGGGTCCACCGCCTACGAGCAGTACTTC
-	TRBV6-6	TRBJ1-5	-	15	CASSYSIAPRQPQHF	TGTGCCAGCAGTTACTCGATTGCACCGCGGCAGCCCCAGCATTTT
-	TRBV11-3	TRBJ2-3	-	13	CASSLRSGGTQYF	TGTGCCAGCAGCTTAAGGAGCGGTGGTACGCAGTATTTT
-	TRBV29-1	TRBJ1-2	-	13	CSVEEPYNYGYTF	TGCAGCGTTGAGGAGCCGTACAACTATGGCTACACCTTC
-	TRBV6-1	TRBJ2-7	-	15	CASSEAEGGGGEQYF	TGTGCCAGCAGTGAAGCAGAGGGAGGGGGTGGCGAGCAGTACTTC
-	TRBV9	TRBJ2-3	-	15	CASSIRGGSPDTQYF	TGTGCCAGCAGCATTCGAGGAGGATCCCCAGATACGCAGTATTTT
-	TRBV9	TRBJ1-4	TRBD1	15	CASSATGRRDEKLFF	TGTGCCAGCAGCGCGACAGGGAGGCGGGATGAAAAACTGTTTTTT
once	TRBV19	TRBJ2-1	-	17	CASSIDLAGTLDNEQFF	TGTGCCAGTAGTATAGATCTGGCGGGGACCCTCGACAATGAGCAGTTCTTC
-	TRBV4-3	TRBJ2-3	-	18	CASSQVPVGSRGTDTQYF	TGCGCCAGCAGCCAGGTACCGGTGGGTTCCAGGGGCACAGATACGCAGTATTTT
-	TRBV15	TRBJ1-2	-	14	CATRIGGDNYGYTF	TGTGCCACCAGGATAGGTGGAGATAACTATGGCTACACCTTC